What follows are 27 T cell receptor beta chains derived from one specimen sequenced in a study of CD8 T cells in ankylosing spondylitis. Each CDR3 protein is one row after TCRdb ran MiXCR on the 5' RACE reads. This repertoire shows about 90,000 distinct CDR3 sequences, 25% to 35% found once; its top ten account for around 59%. The sample consisted of blood, either unsorted or a sorted T cell fraction (not recorded which). The receptors derive from a male donor with ankylosing spondylitis or in good health (not recorded which).

This clonotype was observed a handful of times. This rearrangement joins TRBV5-1 to TRBJ2-7, with D perhaps matching TRBD1 or TRBD2 (5 bases each). The V and J ends lost 4 bases and 0 bases respectively, with 11 bases between them. The CDR3 spans 14 residues. CDR1 is SGHRS and CDR2 is YFSETQ in the germline V gene. CDR3 protein: CASSQGRDSYEQYV. The CDR3 nucleotides are TGCGCCAGCAGCCAGGGACGGGACTCCTACGAGCAGTACGTC.

This clonotype was observed a handful of times. The genes are TRBV29-1 and TRBJ1-3; no firm D call. The germline V and J ends were trimmed by 1 base and 0 bases, with 7 bases remaining between them. This CDR3 has 14 residues. The germline V gene encodes CDR1 SQVTM and CDR2 ANQGSEA. As DNA, the CDR3 is TGCAGCGTTGAAGTTAGGTACTCTGGAAACACCATATATTTT. Its translation: CSVEVRYSGNTIYF.

The genes are TRBV2 and TRBJ2-2, with D possibly being TRBD1 or TRBD2 (6 bases each). Germline V lookup: CDR1 SNHLY, CDR2 FYNNEI. This CDR3 region has 15 residues. V lost 5 bases and J 6 bases, leaving 16 bases between the germline ends. Here the CDR3 DNA reads TGTGCCAGCAGTTACGACCCGGAGGGGGCCGGGGAGCTGTTTTTT. It is translated as CASSYDPEGAGELFF.

This clonotype was observed a few times. The chain combines TRBV19 with TRBJ1-6; D possibly corresponds to TRBD1 (5 bases). The ends were cut back, 7 bases at V and 2 bases at J, with 9 bases in the middle. The CDR3 consists of 14 residues. The germline V gene encodes CDR1 LNHDA and CDR2 SQIVND (reference sequence). CDR3 residues: CASTQDTYNSPLHF. In DNA form, the CDR3 reads TGTGCCAGTACCCAGGACACCTATAATTCACCCCTCCACTTT.

This clonotype was seen a few times. The chain links TRBV20-1 to TRBJ2-1; the D is unclear. Trimming took 0 bases from V and 6 from J, leaving 15 bases between them. The germline V gene encodes CDR1 DFQATT and CDR2 SNEGSKA (reference sequence). The CDR3 runs 15 residues. The CDR3 DNA reads TGCAGTGCTAGAGATCAAGGTCTGTATGGCAATGAGCAGTTCTTC. This encodes CSARDQGLYGNEQFF.

The sample holds a few counts of this clonotype. V usage is TRBV13 and J usage is TRBJ2-1, with a tentative D call TRBD2 (6 bases). V dropped 6 bases and J dropped 4 bases, with 22 bases sitting between them. The CDR3 has 17 amino acids. Germline V gene data show CDR1 as PRHDT and CDR2 as FYEKMQ (reference sequence). This chain's CDR3 is CASSLALGKRAYNEQFF. For the CDR3, the DNA is TGTGCCAGCAGTCTAGCATTGGGGAAGCGGGCTTACAATGAGCAGTTCTTC.

This chain connects TRBV12-3 or TRBV12-4 to TRBJ2-5; D gene uncertain. V gave up 5 bases and J gave up 5 bases, with 6 bases separating them. The CDR3 runs to 11 residues. CDR3 sequence (DNA): TGTGCCAGCAGTGACTGGGAGACCCAGTACTTC. It is translated as CASSDWETQYF.

CDR3 sequence reads: CSARSPASAPSSYNEQFF. DNA for the CDR3: TGCAGTGCTCGGAGCCCGGCTAGCGCGCCTAGCTCCTACAATGAGCAGTTCTTC. The V and J genes are TRBV20-1 and TRBJ2-1; weak D call: TRBD2 (6 bases). With 5 bases removed from V and 0 bases from J, the gap between germline ends came to 23 bases. Germline-derived CDR1 and CDR2 are DFQATT and SNEGSKA (reference sequence). The CDR3 length is 18 residues.

The genes are TRBV20-1 and TRBJ2-7, with D possibly matching TRBD2 (5 bases). V lost 0 bases to trimming and J lost 9 bases, with 15 bases between them. Germline V CDR1 and CDR2: DFQATT, SNEGSKA (reference sequence). The CDR3 extends over 13 amino acids. The CDR3 coding sequence is TGCAGTGCTAGAGATTGGACTTCAGACGGGCAGTACTTC. Translating gives CSARDWTSDGQYF.

This clonotype was observed many times. This chain links TRBV10-3 with TRBJ1-1; maybe TRBD1 (5 bases). Germline V gene sequence: CDR1 ENHRY, CDR2 SYGVKD. The CDR3 is 13 amino acids. V lost 9 bases and J 0 bases, leaving 11 bases between the germline ends. The CDR3 spells CAISDILNTEAFF. CDR3 coding DNA: TGTGCCATTTCGGACATCCTGAACACTGAAGCTTTCTTT.

This clonotype was seen more than once but under ten times. This rearrangement joins TRBV5-6 to TRBJ2-3, with unresolved D. Germline CDR1 reads SGHDT; CDR2 reads YYEEEE. V dropped 4 bases and J dropped 4 bases, with 10 bases sitting between them. There are 13 residues in the CDR3. CDR3 sequence: CASSRWKADTQYF. CDR3 nucleotides: TGTGCCAGCAGCCGTTGGAAGGCAGATACGCAGTATTTT. The full variable domain, completed using reference TRBV5-6 and TRBJ2-3, is DAGVTQSPTHLIKTRGQQVTLRCSPKSGHDTVSWYQQALGQGPQFIFQYYEEEERQRGNFPDRFSGHQFPNYSSELNVNALLLGDSALYLCASSRWKADTQYFGPGTRLTVL.

The V call is TRBV15, the J call TRBJ1-5, with TRBD1 matching 10 bases. This CDR3 spans 14 amino acids. The V gene's germline CDR1 is LNHNV and CDR2 YYDKDF (reference sequence). V shed 11 bases and J 11 bases; nucleotides not matched to a gene: 15. Written as DNA, the CDR3 is TGTGCCGCAGGGCGGGACAGGGGTCTCGGGGCCCAGCATTTT. Protein product: CAAGRDRGLGAQHF.

The table lists this clonotype with a few counts. The chain joins TRBV6-6 to TRBJ1-1; 7 positions match TRBD1. Germline V gives CDR1 MNHNY, CDR2 SVGAGI (reference sequence). The CDR3 has 13 residues. Trimming at V came to 5 bases and at J to 7 bases, leaving 7 bases not matched to a gene. The CDR3 region is CASSPGTAYEAFF. CDR3 DNA sequence: TGTGCCAGCAGTCCAGGGACAGCCTATGAAGCTTTCTTT.

About this clonotype itself: At one end, the junction sequence differs from germline, possibly due to a read error. V is TRBV10-3 and J is TRBJ1-1; the D gene is possibly TRBD1 (5 bases). There are 13 residues in the CDR3. Germline-derived CDR1 and CDR2 are ENHRY and SYGVKD. CDR3 region: CAISVTTDTESFF. The CDR3 DNA is TGTGCCATCAGTGTTACGACAGACACTGAATCTTTCTTT.

This clonotype was detected ten times or more. The V and J genes are TRBV5-6 and TRBJ1-1; no firm D call. V lost 0 bases and J lost 7, with 16 bases in between. Germline CDR1 reads SGHDT; CDR2 reads YYEEEE. The CDR3 has 15 residues. CDR3 DNA: TGTGCCAGCAGCTTGGTGCCTACCCGGATAGGTGAAGCTTTCTTT. It yields the protein CASSLVPTRIGEAFF.

This clonotype was counted between two and nine times. V is TRBV20-1 and J is TRBJ2-7, with 9 bases aligning to TRBD1. The J segment lost 3 bases and the V segment lost 5 bases, leaving 5 bases of the junction unmatched. This CDR3 is 13 amino acids long. From germline, CDR1 is DFQATT and CDR2 SNEGSKA (reference sequence). The CDR3 bases are TGCAGTGCTTTGGACAGGGGAGACTACGAGCAGTACTTC. The encoded protein is CSALDRGDYEQYF.

This clonotype was recorded a few times. The chain combines TRBV5-1 with TRBJ2-5; either TRBD1 or TRBD2 may supply D (5 bases each). Trimming took 0 bases from V and 5 from J, leaving 14 bases between them. Germline CDR1 SGHRS, CDR2 YFSETQ. The CDR3 consists of 15 residues. The CDR3 DNA reads as TGCGCCAGCAGCTTGGAAGGGACCAATGGGGAGACCCAGTACTTC. Amino acid sequence: CASSLEGTNGETQYF.

The genes are TRBV5-1 and TRBJ2-1, with D maybe TRBD2 (5 bases). Germline values: CDR1 SGHRS, CDR2 YFSETQ. Deletions cut 7 bases from V and 7 bases from J, with 21 bases between. The length of the CDR3 is 15 residues. The CDR3 DNA sequence: TGCGCCAGCGAAGAGGGCTTAGGGATTCAGAATGAGCAGTTCTTC. This codes for CASEEGLGIQNEQFF.

The CDR3 DNA reads TGTGCCAGCTCACCCCTATTAAGGACTAGCACAGATACGCAGTATTTT. Translated: CASSPLLRTSTDTQYF. The chain has TRBV18 and TRBJ2-3; D perhaps matches TRBD2 (5 bases). Trimming shortened V by 3 bases and J by 0 bases, and 13 bases separated the two germline ends. CDR3 length: 16 amino acids. Germline V gene lookup returns CDR1 KGHSH and CDR2 LQKENI.

The chain employs TRBV5-1 and TRBJ2-2; TRBD2 matches at 10 bases. J lost 6 bases, V lost 3 bases, and 5 bases had no gene match. The CDR3 runs to 15 residues. Germline CDR1 SGHRS, CDR2 YFSETQ. The CDR3 protein is CASSWSGRGAGELFF. DNA for the CDR3: TGCGCCAGCAGCTGGAGCGGGAGGGGCGCCGGGGAGCTGTTTTTT.

This clonotype has a handful of counts. The rearrangement joins TRBV4-2 to TRBJ2-1; a possible D gene is TRBD2 (6 bases). Trimming removed 0 bases at V and 9 bases at J, with 6 bases between. Germline CDR1 LGHNA, CDR2 YNFKEQ. The CDR3 sequence is 12 residues long. CDR3 DNA: TGTGCCAGCAGCCAAGAGGAGGGTGAGCAGTTCTTC. Protein product: CASSQEEGEQFF.

This clonotype has just a few counts. The genes are TRBV12-3 or TRBV12-4 and TRBJ2-5; 7 bases agree with TRBD1. The CDR3 has 13 residues. The V gene end was trimmed by 5 bases and the J gene end by 5 bases; junction bases not matched to a gene: 5. CDR3 region: CASSRGRLETQYF. CDR3 bases: TGTGCCAGCAGTAGGGGGCGCTTGGAGACCCAGTACTTC.

The V and J genes are TRBV20-1 and TRBJ1-5; D might be TRBD1 (5 bases). The CDR3 totals 17 residues. Germline values: CDR1 DFQATT, CDR2 SNEGSKA (reference sequence). Trimming shortened V by 1 base and J by 0 bases, and 16 bases separated the two germline ends. CDR3 residues: CSARGANRQFSNQPQHF. The CDR3 DNA sequence: TGCAGTGCTAGAGGGGCTAACCGACAGTTTAGCAATCAGCCCCAGCATTTT.

This chain connects TRBV7-9 to TRBJ2-3, with D possibly being TRBD2 (5 bases). V was trimmed by 7 bases and J by 4 bases, leaving 15 bases between them. Per the germline V gene, CDR1 is SEHNR and CDR2 is FQNEAQ (reference sequence). CDR3 length: 14 residues. This CDR3 is CASKSGPWSDTQYF. The CDR3 DNA reads TGTGCCAGCAAGAGCGGCCCCTGGTCAGATACGCAGTATTTT.

CDR3 in amino acids: CSARESGSRETQYF. In nucleotides, the CDR3 is TGCAGTGCTAGAGAGTCGGGTAGTAGAGAGACCCAGTACTTC. This chain links TRBV20-1 with TRBJ2-5; no clear D gene. CDR1 is DFQATT, CDR2 SNEGSKA, per germline (reference sequence). This CDR3 contains 14 residues. V was clipped by 0 bases and J by 4 bases, with 12 bases between them.

The chain links TRBV20-1 to TRBJ1-5; D is unresolved. Trimming left V 0 bases short and J 7 bases short, with 13 bases between. The CDR3 consists of 14 residues. Germline assignment: CDR1 DFQATT and CDR2 SNEGSKA (reference sequence). The CDR3 region has the DNA TGCAGTGCTAGAGATCCAGGAGCGGCCCAGCCCCAGCATTTT. This codes for CSARDPGAAQPQHF.

The CDR3 region is CASSLSGQGGYGYTF. The CDR3 DNA is TGTGCCAGCAGTTTATCCGGACAGGGTGGCTATGGCTACACCTTC. The rearrangement links TRBV28 to TRBJ1-2; 8 nucleotides match TRBD1. Germline-derived CDR1 and CDR2 are MDHEN and SYDVKM. V trimming: 1 base; J trimming: 4 bases; junction bases outside the gene matches: 5. The CDR3 spans 15 residues.